This T cell receptor (beta chain) is from a study of blood T cell repertoires in COVID-19 (dated by TCRdb to 2018 to 2021). General notes on the study: Collaborator samples came from the United States, Italy and Spain and covered acute and convalescent phases of COVID-19. Where available, HLA class I and class II types were obtained from metadata supplied by the sample provider rather than from assay-based typing. The repertoires were released in a freely available public database meant as a resource for research on the immune response to SARS-CoV-2. Samples were obtained from the ongoing ImmuneRACE study (first 160 participants) and from over 1,000 subjects provided by 6 global collaborators. The material from the prospective study consisted of cDNA or gDNA derived from T cells, B-cell-depleted T cells, or PBMCs. Deeply sampled blood TCRbeta repertoires from subjects exposed to, actively infected with, or recovered from COVID-19 were included in the dataset. A de-identified subject ID, COVID-19 status, age in years and sex were almost always included in the sample metadata. The study at large found these results: The amount of clinical and demographic metadata varied by source and participant and was provided uncurated.

TCRbeta CDR3 regions were amplified from genomic DNA using the immunoSEQ Assay, a bias-controlled multiplex PCR. Processing in the source paper ran as follows. The number of nucleated cells in each sample was estimated from the amplification of reference gene primers within the assay. Sequence reads were collapsed and filtered to measure the absolute abundance of every unique TCRbeta CDR3 rearrangement. Productive Simpson clonality was computed per sample as the square root of Simpson's diversity index over productive rearrangements. TCRdb took this table from immuneACCESS and kept in-frame rearrangements with V and J called. Such tables lack part of the clones; where checked against another copy, unresolved V genes explain under half of the gap, and the rest is unexplained. The DNA gave D and trimming, while V, J and clone size come from that table. The sample table lists approximately 110,000 clones, roughly 80% of them with a count of one. The top ten constitute around 6.2% of the sample.

One collaborating source in Seattle enrolled patients while the patients were actively infected and followed the patients over time throughout the course of disease. Each collaborating institution followed its own protocols to collect whole blood in K2EDTA tubes. Collaborator samples were shipped for TCRbeta analysis as frozen whole blood, isolated PBMCs, or DNA extracted from either sample type. This clone was detected only once. Its antigen is not yet known. No per-base quality is available; no much larger clone lies one base away. Sequenced sample: peripheral blood. This TCR derives from a man older than 75 with COVID-19, enrolled during active disease.

CDR3 reads: CATSSRIPSTDTQYF. The nucleotide sequence is given as TGTGCCACCAGCAGCAGGATTCCTTCCACAGATACGCAGTATTTT. The rearrangement joined TRBV15 to TRBJ2-3; the D segment cannot be called with confidence. Counted from cysteine to phenylalanine, this CDR3 has 15 amino acids. Only the CDR3 DNA is retained, 45 bases long and in frame from the first base. Looking up the germline V gene (reference sequence) yields CDR1 LNHNV and CDR2 YYDKDF. The V and J ends are trimmed by 3 bases and 2 bases, leaving 12 bases between them.